This paragraph reports one T cell receptor (beta chain). This sample is part of a study of blood T cell repertoires in COVID-19. Study-level information: T cells, B-cell-depleted T cells, or PBMCs provided the cDNA or gDNA that served as material.

The V gene lost 2 bases and the J gene lost 5 bases, with 13 bases spanning the gap. The CDR3 loop spans 15 amino acids. Germline assignment: CDR1 MNHEY and CDR2 SMNVEV (reference sequence). Some clones are missing from TCRdb's copy, which holds only in-frame ones; the method was immunoSEQ multiplex PCR. Of some 89,000 clones in the sample, approximately 80% were seen once. The chain links TRBV27 to TRBJ2-1; TRBD2 is a possible D gene (6 bases). The source is a man aged 70 or older with acute or convalescent COVID-19. The sequenced material came from peripheral blood. This CDR3 is CASSLDGGAHNEQFF. The CDR3 DNA reads as TGTGCCAGCAGTTTAGATGGCGGGGCCCACAATGAGCAGTTCTTC.